The source of this T cell receptor beta chain is a study of shared T cell receptors in the human thymus. From germline, CDR1 is SGHNT and CDR2 YYREEE (reference sequence). Trimming stripped 0 bases from V and 1 base from J, with 22 bases between. This CDR3 is 19 amino acids long. Repertoires were generated with immunoSEQ multiplex PCR, while TCRdb's copy carries only in-frame clones and drops some. This table has 650,000 to 950,000 clones, approximately 83% appearing once. These same records also appear under a second study, on human thymus T cells. That study reports: In corrective heart surgery, resections were taken, and these provided the thymus tissue.

Sequencing used thymocytes. The rearrangement links TRBV5-4 to TRBJ1-1; D ambiguous. This receptor was obtained from a girl under three years old with a congenital heart defect. In DNA, the CDR3 is TGTGCCAGCAGCTTGGCAGTCCCTATCCCCCCTCGACAGAACACTGAAGCTTTCTTT. It codes for CASSLAVPIPPRQNTEAFF.